A selection of T cell receptor beta chains follows, all from one sample in a study of cytomegalovirus exposure and HLA in healthy donors. Assay used: immunoSEQ multiplex PCR; TCRdb lists only in-frame clones, some missing. The sample includes tens of thousands of clones, over 90% of them seen just once. Source material: PBMCs. Receptor source: a woman younger than 35 in good health and CMV-seropositive. Each CDR3 is given without its conserved first and last residue. The order of the fields is CDR3 protein, D gene, V gene. A D gene is named only where the DNA matches it firmly.

CDR3aa: ASKAMAGYEQY; d_gene: .; v_gene: TRBV6-5
CDR3aa: ASSEEGAWGTGELF; d_gene: .; v_gene: TRBV6-1
CDR3aa: ASSLAGGYNEKLF; d_gene: .; v_gene: TRBV5-6
CDR3aa: ASSLASGANHANTGELF; d_gene: TRBD2; v_gene: TRBV5-4
CDR3aa: AWSVTNTEAF; d_gene: .; v_gene: TRBV30
CDR3aa: ASSLSRGRTDTQY; d_gene: .; v_gene: TRBV27
CDR3aa: ASRRALNTEAF; d_gene: .; v_gene: TRBV14
CDR3aa: ASSFRTALNSGNTIY; d_gene: .; v_gene: TRBV5-5
CDR3aa: ATTGSGNQPQH; d_gene: .; v_gene: TRBV28
CDR3aa: ASSLQPGGPYNEQF; d_gene: TRBD1; v_gene: TRBV5-1
CDR3aa: ASSFGTSSYNEQF; d_gene: TRBD2; v_gene: TRBV5-1
CDR3aa: ASSSSAGYSGANVLT; d_gene: .; v_gene: TRBV9
CDR3aa: ASRTSGLAGGPSEQY; d_gene: TRBD2; v_gene: TRBV19
CDR3aa: ASMTGSSTDTQY; d_gene: .; v_gene: TRBV7-9
CDR3aa: ASSLVAGPAYEQY; d_gene: .; v_gene: TRBV7-2
CDR3aa: ASSLGGAGNSYEQY; d_gene: .; v_gene: TRBV7-2
CDR3aa: ASSSVGGDTEAF; d_gene: .; v_gene: TRBV2
CDR3aa: ASSSRRYSEQY; d_gene: .; v_gene: TRBV27
CDR3aa: ASNPTGDGEQY; d_gene: TRBD1; v_gene: TRBV28
CDR3aa: ASSPLASSPGQGNEQF; d_gene: TRBD1; v_gene: TRBV7-3
CDR3aa: ASSQLTFISGNTIY; d_gene: .; v_gene: TRBV2
CDR3aa: ASSFSGGYNEQF; d_gene: .; v_gene: TRBV11-2
CDR3aa: ASSPPPGSSGANVLT; d_gene: .; v_gene: TRBV13
CDR3aa: ASSVAGGSRSEAF; d_gene: .; v_gene: TRBV9
CDR3aa: ASSFLGQGIWN; d_gene: TRBD1; v_gene: TRBV5-6
CDR3aa: ASSTTDRDLGQPQH; d_gene: TRBD1; v_gene: TRBV19
CDR3aa: ASSRLAGSSYNEQF; d_gene: TRBD2; v_gene: TRBV4-3
CDR3aa: ASSVYNTEAF; d_gene: .; v_gene: TRBV6-1